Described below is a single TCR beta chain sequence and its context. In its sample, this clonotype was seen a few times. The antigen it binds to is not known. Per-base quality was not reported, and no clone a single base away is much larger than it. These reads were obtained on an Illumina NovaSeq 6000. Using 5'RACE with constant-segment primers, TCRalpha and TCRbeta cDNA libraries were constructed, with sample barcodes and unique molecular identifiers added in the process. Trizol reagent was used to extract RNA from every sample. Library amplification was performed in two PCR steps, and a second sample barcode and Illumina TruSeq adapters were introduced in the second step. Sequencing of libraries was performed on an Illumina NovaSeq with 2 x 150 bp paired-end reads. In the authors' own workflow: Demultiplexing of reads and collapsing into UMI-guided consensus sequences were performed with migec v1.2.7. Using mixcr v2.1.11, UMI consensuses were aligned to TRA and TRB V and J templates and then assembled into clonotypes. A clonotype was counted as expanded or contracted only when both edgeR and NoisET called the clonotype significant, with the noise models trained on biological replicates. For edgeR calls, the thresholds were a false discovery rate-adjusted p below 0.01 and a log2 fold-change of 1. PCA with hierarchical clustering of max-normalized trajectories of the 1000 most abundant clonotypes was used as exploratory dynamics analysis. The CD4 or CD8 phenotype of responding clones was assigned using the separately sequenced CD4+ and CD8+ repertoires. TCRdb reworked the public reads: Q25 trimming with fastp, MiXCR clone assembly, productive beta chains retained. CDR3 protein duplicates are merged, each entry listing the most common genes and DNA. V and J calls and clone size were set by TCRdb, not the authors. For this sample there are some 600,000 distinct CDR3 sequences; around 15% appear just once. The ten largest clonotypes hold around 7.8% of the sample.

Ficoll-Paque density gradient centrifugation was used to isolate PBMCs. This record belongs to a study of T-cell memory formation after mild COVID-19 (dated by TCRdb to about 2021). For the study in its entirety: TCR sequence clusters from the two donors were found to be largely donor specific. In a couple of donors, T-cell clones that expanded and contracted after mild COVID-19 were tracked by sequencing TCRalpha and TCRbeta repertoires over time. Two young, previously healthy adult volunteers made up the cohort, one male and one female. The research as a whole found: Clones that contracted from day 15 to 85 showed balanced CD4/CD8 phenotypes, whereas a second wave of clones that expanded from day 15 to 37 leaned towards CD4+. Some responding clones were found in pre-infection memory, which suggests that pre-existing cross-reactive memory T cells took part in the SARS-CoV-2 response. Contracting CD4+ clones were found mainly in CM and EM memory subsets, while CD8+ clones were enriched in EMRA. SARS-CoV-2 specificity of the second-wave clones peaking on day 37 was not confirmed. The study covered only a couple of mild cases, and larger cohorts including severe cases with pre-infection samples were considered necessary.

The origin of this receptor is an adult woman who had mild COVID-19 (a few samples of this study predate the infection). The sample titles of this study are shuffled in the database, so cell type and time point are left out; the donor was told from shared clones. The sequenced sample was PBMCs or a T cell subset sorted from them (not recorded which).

The CDR3 protein is CASSLERQGYSNQPQHF. The base sequence is TGTGCCAGCAGCTTAGAGAGACAAGGTTATAGCAATCAGCCCCAGCATTTT. This chain joins TRBV7-8 to TRBJ1-5; there is no confident call for the D gene. The junction shows trimming of 1 base on V and 0 bases on J, plus 13 bases between the germline ends. CDR1 and CDR2 are drawn from the germline V gene: SGHVS, FQNEAQ. Including cysteine and phenylalanine, the CDR3 has 17 amino acids. Here the CDR3 DNA is all that survives: 51 bases in frame from base 1.